This TCR beta chain stems from a study of blood T cell repertoires in COVID-19. Overall study: Samples of COVID-19 (acute and convalescent) were obtained from the United States, Italy and Spain. PBMCs, B-cell-depleted T cells, or T cells were the source of the cDNA or gDNA that made up the material.

The germline V gene encodes CDR1 SGHTA and CDR2 FQGNSA. The V and J ends lost 4 bases and 4 bases, in that order; junction bases with no gene match: 6. CDR3 length: 15 residues. Original handling: Amplification from reference gene primers served as the basis for estimated nucleated cell counts. The data were produced by immunoSEQ multiplex PCR, yet TCRdb's version contains in-frame clones alone and is incomplete. V and J calls and clone size follow that table, whereas D and trimming were derived from the DNA. The sample lists roughly 120,000 clones; 75% to 85% were seen once. Sequences were obtained from peripheral blood. The rearrangement links TRBV7-2 to TRBJ2-1; 8 nucleotides align to TRBD1. The clonotype comes from a woman aged 55-70 years with acute or convalescent COVID-19. CDR3 in amino acids: CASSSRTGKYNEQFF. CDR3 nucleotide sequence: TGTGCCAGCAGCTCCCGGACAGGGAAGTACAATGAGCAGTTCTTC.